This T cell receptor beta chain was sequenced in a study of tumor-infiltrating lymphocytes in primary liver carcinoma. TCR beta cDNA was reverse-transcribed from approximately 0.45 ug of total RNA. The reaction used a constant-region primer and ProtoScript II reverse transcriptase. Sequencing libraries for TCR beta derived from three nested multiplex PCR rounds that used slightly modified ARM-PCR. Amplification in the first two PCR rounds was performed using TRBV1-TRBV30 forward primers and a C-beta reverse primer for 10 cycles each. TCRdb called the multiplex PCR reads again in MiXCR, with one record for every CDR3 protein. The sample records over 35,000 distinct CDR3 sequences, 74% being singletons. Joint extraction of RNA and DNA used roughly 17-32 mg of bulk tissue that was unsorted. The CDR3 is 17 residues long, ends included. As regards this clonotype: The CDR3 carries no conserved terminal phenylalanine or tryptophan, so it likely arises from a read error. The DNA is left out, because the CDR3 cannot be placed on it with certainty; the CDR3 is given as TCRdb lists it.

The rearrangement joins TRBV21-1 to TRBJ2-7; the D call TRBD2 from the table was never checked on the DNA. TRBV21-1 is designated a pseudogene. Sequencing was carried out using liver tumor tissue from sampling region 4. Noted subset: tumor region T4, right-lateral pole. This sequence originates from a man aged 40-50 years with primary liver carcinoma and hepatitis B virus infection. CDR3: CACSKESGGGGADEQYL.